This T cell receptor (beta chain) came from a study of blood T cell repertoires in COVID-19. As to this clone: The sample has other DNA sequences that encode this CDR3 too.

Generated by immunoSEQ multiplex PCR, the TCRdb table keeps only in-frame clones and is missing some. The table shows 100,000 to 150,000 clones, with about 85% occurring only once. Sequences were obtained from peripheral blood. This clonotype originated in a man aged 60 to 75 with acute or convalescent COVID-19.

The CDR3 is CASSLANAGVNIQYF. CDR3 DNA: TGTGCCAGCAGCTTAGCGAATGCGGGAGTAAACATTCAGTACTTC. The chain joins TRBV7-2 to TRBJ2-4; TRBD2 agrees at 7 bases. The CDR3 runs to 15 residues. The V gene end was trimmed by 0 bases and the J gene end by 6 bases; junction bases not matched to a gene: 5. CDR1 and CDR2 (germline): SGHTA, FQGNSA.